The next 32 T cell receptor beta chains were all read from a single sample in a study of blood T cell repertoires in COVID-19. Clones were read by immunoSEQ multiplex PCR, and TCRdb kept only the in-frame ones, dropping some. Found here are approximately 250,000 clones, about 80% of them singletons; the top ten hold 14% to 15%. Material: PBMCs or T cells enriched from blood (not recorded which). These receptors came from a man in his forties or fifties who had recovered from COVID-19.

The J gene is TRBJ2-1, the V gene TRBV6-2 or TRBV6-3, with TRBD2 identical over 8 bases. The CDR3 has 14 residues. J was trimmed by 9 bases and V by 4 bases; bases with no gene match: 8. CDR1 and CDR2 from the germline V gene are MNHEY and SVGEGT. CDR3 amino acids: CASSSTGTSAEQFF. The CDR3 DNA is TGTGCCAGCAGTTCAACCGGGACTAGTGCTGAGCAGTTCTTC.

The chain combines TRBV5-6 with TRBJ2-7; TRBD1 is a possible D gene (6 bases). CDR3 length equals 15 residues. V was shortened by 2 bases and J by 5 bases, with 17 bases between the two germline ends. The germline V gene encodes CDR1 SGHDT and CDR2 YYEEEE. In DNA form, the CDR3 reads TGTGCCAGCAGCTTATTCCGGGACAACGCCGACGAGCAGTACTTC. Protein sequence: CASSLFRDNADEQYF.

Comment on this clone: The same CDR3 can be traced to other DNA sequences in this sample. The chain links TRBV10-3 to TRBJ1-1; 8 nucleotides match TRBD1. Germline values: CDR1 ENHRY, CDR2 SYGVKD. Losses at the gene ends were 6 bases for V and 2 bases for J; bases not matched to a gene: 5. The CDR3 runs to 14 residues. This CDR3 reads CAIRGQGRNTEAFF. In DNA form, the CDR3 reads TGTGCCATCAGAGGACAGGGACGAAACACTGAAGCTTTCTTT.

J is TRBJ1-2 and V is TRBV28, with TRBD1 identical over 11 bases. J was trimmed by 4 bases and V by 3 bases; bases with no gene match: 4. In germline, CDR1 is MDHEN, CDR2 SYDVKM. CDR3 length: 15 amino acids. The CDR3 bases are TGTGCCAGCAGTTTGGGACAGGGGGGAGGCTATGGCTACACCTTC. This gives the protein CASSLGQGGGYGYTF.

The gene calls are TRBV30 and TRBJ2-5, with 13 bases that match TRBD2. V dropped 2 bases and J dropped 4; count of bases not matched to a gene: 7. The CDR3 is made up of 16 amino acids. From germline, CDR1 is GTSNPN and CDR2 SVGIG (reference sequence). CDR3 DNA: TGTGCCTGGAGTTCAGCGGGACTAGCGGGGTCAGAGACCCAGTACTTC. It is translated as CAWSSAGLAGSETQYF.

The rearrangement joins TRBV10-3 to TRBJ2-1; 8 positions match TRBD1. Trimming removed 0 bases from V and 15 bases from J; junction bases left unmatched: 4. The CDR3 loop spans 12 amino acids. The germline V gene encodes CDR1 ENHRY and CDR2 SYGVKD. This chain's CDR3 is CAISESKDRAFF. CDR3 in DNA: TGTGCCATCAGTGAGTCGAAGGACAGGGCGTTCTTC.

The V call is TRBV9, the J call TRBJ2-2; D not resolved. Trimming cost V 0 bases and J 4 bases, with 10 bases left between them. CDR1 and CDR2 from the germline V gene are SGDLS and YYNGEE. This CDR3 is built from 15 residues. This CDR3 is CASSVVRVPTGELFF. The CDR3 DNA is TGTGCCAGCAGCGTAGTACGGGTCCCCACCGGGGAGCTGTTTTTT. Full variable domain (missing parts from reference TRBV9 and TRBJ2-2): DSGVTQTPKHLITATGQRVTLRCSPRSGDLSVYWYQQSLDQGLQFLIQYYNGEERAKGNILERFSAQQFPDLHSELNLSSLELGDSALYFCASSVVRVPTGELFFGEGSRLTVL.

This clone was seen more than once but under ten times. In DNA form, the CDR3 reads TGTGCCTGGAGCGAAGGGCAGGGGGATCAGCCCCAGCATTTT. Translation: CAWSEGQGDQPQHF. This rearrangement joins TRBV30 to TRBJ1-5; 7 nucleotides match TRBD1. The V segment lost 3 bases and the J segment 5 bases; nucleotides outside the gene matches: 7. The CDR3 runs 14 residues. Germline assignment: CDR1 GTSNPN and CDR2 SVGIG (reference sequence).

This chain links TRBV11-2 with TRBJ2-3; the match to TRBD1 covers 8 bases. With 8 bases clipped from V and 5 bases from J, the junction kept 12 bases outside the gene matches. This CDR3 region has 15 residues. Germline CDR1 is SGHAT and CDR2 is FQNNGV. The CDR3 sequence is CASGNRDRSGDTQYF. In nucleotides, the CDR3 is TGTGCCAGCGGGAACCGGGACAGGTCGGGAGATACGCAGTATTTT.

This chain connects TRBV6-5 to TRBJ1-6; TRBD1 matches at 8 bases. This CDR3 region has 14 residues. The germline V gene has CDR1 MNHEY and CDR2 SVGAGI. The junction had 4 bases not matched to a gene; V was cut back by 7 bases and J by 5 bases. CDR3 in amino acids: CASTVTGDNSPLHF. As DNA, the CDR3 is TGTGCCAGCACCGTGACAGGGGATAATTCACCCCTCCACTTT.

This rearrangement joins TRBV10-3 to TRBJ1-4, with 10 bases aligning to TRBD1. The CDR3 loop spans 14 amino acids. Germline CDR1 ENHRY, CDR2 SYGVKD. V shed 6 bases and J 5 bases; nucleotides not matched to a gene: 3. The CDR3: CAIREGQGNEKLFF. Written as DNA, the CDR3 is TGTGCCATCAGGGAGGGACAGGGGAATGAAAAACTGTTTTTT.

This rearrangement joins TRBV4-1 to TRBJ1-2; 7 bases match TRBD1. Germline trimming cut 1 base from V and 5 bases from J; bases unmatched to any gene: 10. Germline-derived CDR1 and CDR2 are MGHRA and YSYEKL. The CDR3 consists of 16 residues. CDR3: CASSQGTGAPFYGYTF. The CDR3 nucleotides are TGCGCCAGCAGCCAAGGAACAGGGGCCCCCTTTTATGGCTACACCTTC.

The chain uses TRBV3-1 (or the pseudogene TRBV3-2) and TRBJ2-7; D is uncertain. Germline assignment: CDR1 LGHDT and CDR2 YNNKEL (reference sequence). The CDR3 length is 12 residues. Between the trimmed V and J ends, which lost 1 base and 6 bases, there was a span of 7 bases. CDR3 sequence (DNA): TGTGCCAGCAGCCAAGTTGCTAGCGAGCAGTACTTC. Residues: CASSQVASEQYF.

The genes are TRBV24-1 and TRBJ2-3; TRBD2 is a possible D gene (5 bases). V was shortened by 6 bases and J by 4 bases, with 7 bases between the two germline ends. CDR3 length equals 12 residues. Germline CDR1 KGHDR, CDR2 SFDVKD. Written as DNA, the CDR3 is TGTGCCACCAGTAGCGGCCCAGATACGCAGTATTTT. This codes for CATSSGPDTQYF.

Only a few counts were recorded for this clone. The chain carries TRBV6-5 and TRBJ1-1; TRBD1 is a possible D gene (5 bases). This CDR3 contains 15 residues. The V end was cut by 2 bases, the J end by 3 bases, with 13 bases between. Germline V gene lookup returns CDR1 MNHEY and CDR2 SVGAGI. The CDR3 bases are TGTGCCAGCAGTTACGCTTTTCGGGGGGACACTGAAGCTTTCTTT. It translates to CASSYAFRGDTEAFF.

This clone was detected only once. This chain links TRBV18 with TRBJ2-7; D ambiguous. Per the germline V gene, CDR1 is KGHSH and CDR2 is LQKENI. The CDR3 sequence is 14 residues long. With 2 bases removed from V and 2 bases from J, the gap between germline ends came to 10 bases. CDR3 loop: CASSPNPGTYEQYF. The CDR3, as DNA: TGTGCCAGCTCACCAAATCCAGGTACCTACGAGCAGTACTTC.

The chain is built from TRBV28 and TRBJ1-2, with 11 bases lining up with TRBD1. V lost 5 bases, J lost 8 bases, and 10 bases stayed unmatched. CDR1 MDHEN and CDR2 SYDVKM come from the germline V gene. CDR3 size: 15 residues. The CDR3 protein is CASSPDRGPLGGYTF. CDR3 DNA sequence: TGTGCCAGCAGTCCGGACAGGGGGCCTCTCGGGGGCTACACCTTC.

The rearrangement links TRBV20-1 to TRBJ1-1; D may be TRBD1 (5 bases). The CDR3 sequence is 11 residues long. Deletions cut 2 bases from V and 9 bases from J, with 10 bases between. Looked up from germline, CDR1 is DFQATT and CDR2 is SNEGSKA (reference sequence). The chain's CDR3 is CSARRGQQAFF. CDR3 nucleotides: TGCAGTGCTAGAAGGGGTCAGCAAGCTTTCTTT.

The V and J genes are TRBV7-2 and TRBJ2-7, with no clear D. Germline V lookup: CDR1 SGHTA, CDR2 FQGNSA. V lost 5 bases to trimming and J lost 0 bases, with 5 bases between them. This CDR3 comprises 12 residues. The CDR3 DNA reads TGTGCCAGCAGCGCCAGCTCCTACGAGCAGTACTTC. Translation: CASSASSYEQYF. Full variable domain (rest looked up from reference TRBV7-2 and TRBJ2-7): GAGVSQSPSNKVTEKGKDVELRCDPISGHTALYWYRQSLGQGLEFLIYFQGNSAPDKSGLPSDRFSAERTGGSVSTLTIQRTQQEDSAVYLCASSASSYEQYFGPGTRLTVT.

This chain links TRBV28 with TRBJ2-2; 7 nucleotides agree with TRBD2. J gave up 5 bases and V 6 bases, and 9 bases lay outside the gene matches. Germline CDR1 and CDR2: MDHEN and SYDVKM. There are 15 residues in the CDR3. CDR3: CASRGGLGYTGELFF. CDR3 sequence (DNA): TGTGCCAGCAGGGGAGGACTAGGATATACCGGGGAGCTGTTTTTT.

This sequence joins TRBV20-1 and TRBJ1-3, with D hard to call. The V gene's germline CDR1 is DFQATT and CDR2 SNEGSKA (reference sequence). The CDR3 extends over 15 amino acids. Trimming took 3 bases from V and 0 from J, leaving 12 bases between them. The CDR3 is CSASFGLDSGNTIYF. CDR3 bases: TGCAGTGCTAGTTTCGGACTGGACTCTGGAAACACCATATATTTT.

The V call is TRBV6-2 or TRBV6-3, the J call TRBJ1-4; 9 nucleotides line up with TRBD1. The CDR3 spans 17 residues. The V segment lost 6 bases and the J segment 0 bases; nucleotides outside the gene matches: 8. Germline-derived CDR1 and CDR2 are MNHEY and SVGEGT. The CDR3 region has the DNA TGTGCCAGCAGCGTTGAGACAGGGGGACCAACTAATGAAAAACTGTTTTTT. Protein: CASSVETGGPTNEKLFF.

V gene TRBV30 combines with J gene TRBJ1-5, with D possibly TRBD1 on 5 matching bases. Germline CDR1 reads GTSNPN; CDR2 reads SVGIG (reference sequence). The CDR3 is 14 amino acids. V lost 5 bases, J lost 0 bases, and 11 bases lay in between. The CDR3 reads CAWRTPFSNQPQHF. CDR3 DNA sequence: TGTGCCTGGCGGACACCTTTTAGCAATCAGCCCCAGCATTTT. The variable domain in full, completed from reference TRBV30 and TRBJ1-5, reads SQTIHQWPATLVQPVGSPLSLECTVEGTSNPNLYWYRQAAGRGLQLLFYSVGIGQISSEVPQNLSASRPQDRQFILSSKKLLLSDSGFYLCAWRTPFSNQPQHFGDGTRLSIL.

The chain couples TRBV20-1 to TRBJ2-7; possible D gene TRBD2, 6 bases. The CDR3 extends over 13 amino acids. V lost 3 bases to trimming and J lost 3 bases, with 12 bases between them. Germline CDR1 reads DFQATT; CDR2 reads SNEGSKA (reference sequence). CDR3 DNA: TGCAGTGCTAGTCTGGGGGGACTCTACGAGCAGTACTTC. It codes for CSASLGGLYEQYF.

This chain links TRBV28 with TRBJ2-7; tentatively, D is TRBD2 (5 bases). This CDR3 contains 13 residues. Trimming took 7 bases from V and 4 from J, leaving 14 bases between them. CDR1 is MDHEN, CDR2 SYDVKM, per germline. The CDR3 DNA is TGTGCCAGCACAAGCCCCCGGGGTTACGAGCAGTACTTC. This encodes CASTSPRGYEQYF.

The V gene is TRBV7-2, the J gene TRBJ1-6; D call uncertain. CDR1 and CDR2 (germline): SGHTA, FQGNSA. V was trimmed by 0 bases and J by 9 bases, leaving 15 bases between them. The CDR3 spans 16 residues. CDR3: CASSLAYGRGRSPLHF. In DNA form, the CDR3 reads TGTGCCAGCAGCTTAGCGTACGGTCGAGGTCGTTCACCCCTCCACTTT.

The chain recombines TRBV9 with TRBJ1-1; D is unclear. V was cut by 3 bases and J by 1 base, with 10 bases left in between. The germline V gene encodes CDR1 SGDLS and CDR2 YYNGEE. This CDR3 spans 14 amino acids. The CDR3 sequence is CASSATGENTEAFF. The CDR3 nucleotides are TGTGCCAGCAGCGCGACCGGGGAGAACACTGAAGCTTTCTTT.

CDR3 sequence reads: CASSPDRGLYFNQPQHF. The CDR3 DNA sequence: TGCGCCAGCAGCCCCGACAGGGGGCTCTATTTCAATCAGCCCCAGCATTTT. The chain recombines TRBV5-1 with TRBJ1-5; 10 positions agree with TRBD1. V lost 4 bases to trimming and J lost 3 bases; unmatched junction nucleotides: 10. In germline, CDR1 is SGHRS, CDR2 YFSETQ. The CDR3 sequence is 17 residues long.

The genes are TRBV6-5 and TRBJ1-6, with 11 bases that match TRBD1. J was trimmed by 10 bases and V by 7 bases; bases with no gene match: 6. This CDR3 comprises 14 residues. Looked up from germline, CDR1 is MNHEY and CDR2 is SVGAGI. CDR3 loop: CASNGQGARSPLHF. CDR3 DNA: TGTGCCAGCAACGGACAGGGGGCTAGGTCACCCCTCCACTTT.

The chain has TRBV3-1 (or the pseudogene TRBV3-2) and TRBJ2-1; D might be TRBD2 (6 bases). V was clipped by 4 bases and J by 4 bases, with 17 bases between them. CDR3 size: 16 residues. Germline CDR1 reads LGHDT; CDR2 reads YNNKEL (reference sequence). CDR3 nucleotides: TGTGCCAGCAGCCGTTCCTGGGCGGGACTTTACAATGAGCAGTTCTTC. This translates into CASSRSWAGLYNEQFF.

The chain couples TRBV24-1 to TRBJ2-6; possibly TRBD1 for D (7 bases). V lost 10 bases, J lost 1 base, and 13 bases lay in between. Germline CDR1 and CDR2: KGHDR and SFDVKD. This CDR3 spans 15 amino acids. The CDR3 sequence is CATSGGFSGANVLTF. CDR3 bases: TGTGCCACTTCAGGGGGGTTTTCTGGGGCCAACGTCCTGACTTTC.

This clone was seen at least ten times. The rearrangement joins TRBV19 to TRBJ2-1, with D perhaps matching TRBD1 (6 bases). Trimming took 4 bases from V and 5 from J, leaving 9 bases between them. The CDR3 spans 13 residues. Germline V gene data show CDR1 as LNHDA and CDR2 as SQIVND (reference sequence). The CDR3, as DNA: TGTGCCAGTAGTACCGGACAGAACAATGAGCAGTTCTTC. Residues: CASSTGQNNEQFF.